Below are 3 T cell receptor beta chains sequenced from a single sample in a study of graft-versus-host responses after intestinal transplantation. Assay: immunoSEQ multiplex PCR; the TCRdb copy retains only in-frame clones and omits some. The table shows approximately 1,100 clones, with around 80% occurring only once. Lymphocytes (intraepithelial and lamina propria) were released by processing the graft tissue. The source material was ileum tissue, sampled 7 days after intestinal transplantation. Receptors were obtained from a human patient who received an intestinal transplant, so some T cells may come from the graft donor.

This chain joins TRBV19 and TRBJ1-5, with D maybe TRBD1 (6 bases). Germline V CDR1 and CDR2: LNHDA, SQIVND (reference sequence). This CDR3 has 13 residues. V was cut by 10 bases and J by 0 bases, with 10 bases left in between. This chain's CDR3 is CATRQDSNQPQHF. CDR3 nucleotides: TGTGCCACCCGACAGGATAGCAATCAGCCCCAGCATTTT.

The V and J genes are TRBV28 and TRBJ2-5; 9 nucleotides agree with TRBD2. The trim removed 6 bases at V and 2 bases at J, leaving 10 bases unmatched. The CDR3 is 16 amino acids. Germline values: CDR1 MDHEN, CDR2 SYDVKM. CDR3 in amino acids: CASSPMGSGGQETQYF. The CDR3 DNA reads TGTGCCAGCAGCCCAATGGGTAGCGGGGGTCAAGAGACCCAGTACTTC.

With respect to this clone: Other DNA variants within this sample encode the same CDR3. The chain employs TRBV6-5 and TRBJ2-1, with 8 bases lining up with TRBD2. The CDR3 spans 15 residues. The germline CDR1 and CDR2 sequences are MNHEY and SVGAGI. V shed 5 bases and J 5 bases; nucleotides not matched to a gene: 8. The CDR3 nucleotides read TGTGCCAGCAGTCCGAGCGGGGGCCCCAACAATGAGCAGTTCTTC. Translating it yields CASSPSGGPNNEQFF.